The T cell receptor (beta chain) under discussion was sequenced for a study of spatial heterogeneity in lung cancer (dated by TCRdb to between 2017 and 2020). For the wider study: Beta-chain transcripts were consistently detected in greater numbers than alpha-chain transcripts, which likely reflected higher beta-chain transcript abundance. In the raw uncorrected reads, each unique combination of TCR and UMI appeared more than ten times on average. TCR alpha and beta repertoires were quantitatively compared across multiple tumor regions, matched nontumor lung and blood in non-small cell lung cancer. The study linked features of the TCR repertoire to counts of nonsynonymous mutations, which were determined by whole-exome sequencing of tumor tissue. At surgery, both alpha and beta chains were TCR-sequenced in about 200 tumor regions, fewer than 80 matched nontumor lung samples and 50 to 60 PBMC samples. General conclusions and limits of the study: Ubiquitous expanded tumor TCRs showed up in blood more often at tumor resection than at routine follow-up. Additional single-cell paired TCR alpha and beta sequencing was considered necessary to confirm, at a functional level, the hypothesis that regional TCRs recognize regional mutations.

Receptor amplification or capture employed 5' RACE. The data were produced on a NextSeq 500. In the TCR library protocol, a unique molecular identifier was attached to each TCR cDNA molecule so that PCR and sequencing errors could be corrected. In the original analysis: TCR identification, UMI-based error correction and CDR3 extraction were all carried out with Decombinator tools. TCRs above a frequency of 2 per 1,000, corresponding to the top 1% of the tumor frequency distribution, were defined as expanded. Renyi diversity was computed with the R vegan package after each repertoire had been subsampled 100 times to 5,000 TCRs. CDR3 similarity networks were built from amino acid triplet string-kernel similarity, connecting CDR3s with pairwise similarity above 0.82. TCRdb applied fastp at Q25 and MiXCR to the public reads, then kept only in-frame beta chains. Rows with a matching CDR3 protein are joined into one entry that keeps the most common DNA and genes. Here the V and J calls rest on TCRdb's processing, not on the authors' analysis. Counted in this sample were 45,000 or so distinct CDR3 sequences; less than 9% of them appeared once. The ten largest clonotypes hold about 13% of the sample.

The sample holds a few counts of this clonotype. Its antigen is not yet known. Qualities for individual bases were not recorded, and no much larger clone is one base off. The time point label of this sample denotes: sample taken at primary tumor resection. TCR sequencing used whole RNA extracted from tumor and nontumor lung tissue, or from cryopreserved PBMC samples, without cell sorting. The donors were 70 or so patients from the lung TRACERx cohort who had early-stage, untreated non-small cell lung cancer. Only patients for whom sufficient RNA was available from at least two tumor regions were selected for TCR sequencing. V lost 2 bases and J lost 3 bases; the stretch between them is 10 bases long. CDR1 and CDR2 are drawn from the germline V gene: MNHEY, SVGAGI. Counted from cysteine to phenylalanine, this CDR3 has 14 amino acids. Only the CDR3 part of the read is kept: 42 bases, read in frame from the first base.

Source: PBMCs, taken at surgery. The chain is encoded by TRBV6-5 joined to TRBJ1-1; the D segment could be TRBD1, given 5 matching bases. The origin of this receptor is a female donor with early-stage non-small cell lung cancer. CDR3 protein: CASSYGQGYTEAFF. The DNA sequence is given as TGTGCCAGCAGTTACGGGCAGGGCTACACTGAAGCTTTCTTT.